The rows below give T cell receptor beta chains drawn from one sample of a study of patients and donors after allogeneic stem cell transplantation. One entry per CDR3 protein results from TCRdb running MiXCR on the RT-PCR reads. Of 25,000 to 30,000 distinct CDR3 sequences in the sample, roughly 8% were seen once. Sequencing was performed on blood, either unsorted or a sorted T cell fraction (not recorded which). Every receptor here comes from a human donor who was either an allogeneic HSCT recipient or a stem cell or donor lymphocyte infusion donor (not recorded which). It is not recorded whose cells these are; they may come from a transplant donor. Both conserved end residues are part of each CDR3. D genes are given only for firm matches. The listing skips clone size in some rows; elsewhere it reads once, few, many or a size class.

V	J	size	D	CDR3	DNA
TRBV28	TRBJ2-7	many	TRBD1	CASSSSTRGQGAFGQYF	TGTGCCAGCAGTTCCTCTACGAGGGGACAGGGGGCGTTCGGGCAGTACTTC
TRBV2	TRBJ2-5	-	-	CASRRETQYF	TGTGCCAGTCGAAGGGAGACCCAGTACTTC
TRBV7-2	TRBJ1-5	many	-	CASSVRGNQPQHF	TGTGCCAGCAGCGTCAGGGGCAATCAGCCCCAGCATTTT
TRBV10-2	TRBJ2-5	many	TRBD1	CASSDLGRGYQETQYF	TGCGCCAGCAGTGATCTTGGCAGGGGGTACCAAGAGACCCAGTACTTC
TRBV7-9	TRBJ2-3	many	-	CASSLSLGGGTDTQYF	TGTGCCAGCAGCCTCTCCCTAGGGGGGGGCACAGATACGCAGTATTTT
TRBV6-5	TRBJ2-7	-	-	CASSWEIGELSEQYF	TGTGCCAGCAGTTGGGAGATTGGGGAACTATCCGAGCAGTACTTC
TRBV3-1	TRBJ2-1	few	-	CASGTAGANPYNEQFF	TGTGCCAGCGGGACCGCAGGGGCGAATCCCTACAATGAGCAGTTCTTC
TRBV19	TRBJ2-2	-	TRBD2	CASRVAGANTGELFF	TGTGCCAGTAGGGTGGCGGGAGCGAACACCGGGGAGCTGTTTTTT
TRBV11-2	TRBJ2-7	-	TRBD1	CECSQDRVIGEQYF	TGTGAATGCAGCCAAGACAGGGTTATCGGCGAGCAGTACTTC
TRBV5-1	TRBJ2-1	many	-	CASSPGSVYNEQFF	TGCGCCAGCAGCCCGGGTAGCGTCTACAATGAGCAGTTCTTC
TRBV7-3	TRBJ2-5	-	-	CASSSGARETQYF	TGTGCCAGCAGCTCCGGGGCACGGGAGACCCAGTACTTC
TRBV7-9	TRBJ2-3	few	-	CASGSEGTDTQYF	TGTGCCAGCGGGAGTGAGGGGACAGATACGCAGTATTTT
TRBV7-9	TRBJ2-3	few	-	CASGPPGDTDTQYF	TGTGCCAGCGGCCCCCCCGGGGATACAGATACGCAGTATTTT
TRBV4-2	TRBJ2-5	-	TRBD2	CASSQGSGELAEETQYF	TGTGCCAGCAGCCAAGGATCGGGAGAACTAGCGGAAGAGACCCAGTACTTC
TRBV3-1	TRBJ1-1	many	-	CASSQTLGGGRSNTEAFF	TGTGCCAGCAGCCAAACCCTCGGCGGGGGCCGATCGAACACTGAAGCTTTCTTT
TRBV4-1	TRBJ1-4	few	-	CASSQDSDRDEKLFF	TGCGCCAGCAGCCAAGATTCGGACAGAGATGAAAAACTGTTTTTT
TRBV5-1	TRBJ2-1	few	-	CASSSTVGRNEQFF	TGCGCCAGCAGCTCTACCGTTGGGCGGAATGAGCAGTTCTTC
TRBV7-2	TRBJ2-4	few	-	CASSPAERTRTVQYF	TGTGCCAGCAGCCCCGCAGAACGAACCAGAACGGTTCAGTACTTC
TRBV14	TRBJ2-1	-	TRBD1	CARDRGYNEQFF	TGTGCTAGGGACAGGGGCTACAATGAGCAGTTCTTC
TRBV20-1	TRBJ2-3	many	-	CSASSGGGFLNTQYF	TGCAGTGCTAGTAGCGGCGGTGGGTTTTTAAATACGCAGTATTTT
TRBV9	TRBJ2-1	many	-	CASSVATRGDNEQFF	TGTGCCAGCAGCGTAGCCACCAGGGGGGATAATGAGCAGTTCTTC
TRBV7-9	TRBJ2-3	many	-	CASSDRVPLGGTQYF	TGTGCCAGCAGCGATAGGGTGCCGCTGGGGGGTACGCAGTATTTT
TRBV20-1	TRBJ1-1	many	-	CSARGGSTRDTEAFF	TGCAGTGCTAGAGGTGGAAGTACCAGGGACACTGAAGCTTTCTTT
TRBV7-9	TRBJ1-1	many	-	CASSHPPLEAFF	TGTGCCAGCAGCCACCCCCCGCTGGAAGCTTTCTTT
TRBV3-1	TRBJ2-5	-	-	CASSDRFSGGFSSGETQYF	TGTGCCAGCAGCGATCGATTCTCAGGAGGGTTTAGTTCGGGAGAGACCCAGTACTTC
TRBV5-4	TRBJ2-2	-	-	CASSLLVGGMNTGELFF	TGTGCCAGCAGCTTGCTCGTGGGCGGGATGAACACCGGGGAGCTGTTTTTT
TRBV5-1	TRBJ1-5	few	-	CASSLGGDYSNQPQHF	TGCGCCAGCAGCTTGGGAGGGGACTATAGCAATCAGCCCCAGCATTTT
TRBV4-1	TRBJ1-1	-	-	CASSQDWGQGFEAFF	TGCGCCAGCAGCCAAGATTGGGGCCAGGGATTTGAGGCTTTCTTT
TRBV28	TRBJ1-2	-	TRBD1	CASSLYYRGTYGYTF	TGTGCCAGCAGTTTATATTACAGGGGGACCTATGGCTACACCTTC
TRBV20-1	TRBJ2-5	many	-	CSASDVNQETQYF	TGCAGTGCTAGCGATGTGAACCAAGAGACCCAGTACTTC
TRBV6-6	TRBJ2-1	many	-	CASSPGPYNEQFF	TGTGCCAGCAGTCCGGGGCCCTACAATGAGCAGTTCTTC
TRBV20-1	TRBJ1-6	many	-	CSARDLRTPDSPLHF	TGCAGTGCTAGAGACCTCCGGACACCTGATTCACCCCTCCACTTT
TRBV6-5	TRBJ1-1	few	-	CASSYLKQYTEAFF	TGTGCCAGCAGTTACCTAAAACAGTACACTGAAGCTTTCTTT
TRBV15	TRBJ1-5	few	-	CATSRDPGHQPQHF	TGTGCCACCAGCAGAGATCCGGGGCATCAGCCCCAGCATTTT
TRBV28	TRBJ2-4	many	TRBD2	CASSSWTSGSEIAKNIQYF	TGTGCCAGCAGTTCCTGGACTAGCGGGAGCGAAATAGCCAAAAACATTCAGTACTTC
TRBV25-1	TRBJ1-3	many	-	CASSDSSGSGNTIYF	TGTGCCAGCAGTGACAGCAGCGGTTCTGGAAACACCATATATTTT
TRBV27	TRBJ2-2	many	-	CASSLYITTGELFF	TGTGCCAGCAGTTTATACATTACCACCGGGGAGCTGTTTTTT
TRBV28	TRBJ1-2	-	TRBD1	CASTPRTGVYGYTF	TGTGCCAGCACCCCCCGGACAGGGGTCTATGGCTACACCTTC
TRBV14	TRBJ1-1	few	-	CASSQVLGPATEAFF	TGTGCCAGCAGCCAAGTCTTGGGGCCGGCCACTGAAGCTTTCTTT
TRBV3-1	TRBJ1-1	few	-	CASSQALASKNTEAFF	TGTGCCAGCAGCCAAGCCCTTGCTTCTAAGAACACTGAAGCTTTCTTT
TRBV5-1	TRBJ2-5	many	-	CASSSGTPGETQYF	TGCGCCAGCAGCTCCGGGACTCCAGGGGAGACCCAGTACTTC
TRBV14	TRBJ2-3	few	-	CASSQDSGGGTDTQYF	TGTGCCAGCAGCCAAGATAGTGGCGGGGGCACAGATACGCAGTATTTT
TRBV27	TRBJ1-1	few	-	CASSSRYGGLAFF	TGTGCCAGCAGTTCCCGTTATGGGGGGCTGGCTTTCTTT
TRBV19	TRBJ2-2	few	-	CASTPAKQAKNTGELFF	TGTGCCAGTACCCCCGCCAAGCAGGCGAAAAACACCGGGGAGCTGTTTTTT
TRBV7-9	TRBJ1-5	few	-	CASSLSGSQPQHF	TGTGCCAGCAGCTTATCAGGGTCTCAGCCCCAGCATTTT
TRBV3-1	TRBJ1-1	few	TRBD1	CASRRDSGMNTEAFF	TGTGCCAGCAGACGGGACAGCGGAATGAACACTGAAGCTTTCTTT
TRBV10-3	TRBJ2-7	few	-	CAISEKDYEQYF	TGTGCCATCAGTGAAAAGGACTACGAGCAGTACTTC
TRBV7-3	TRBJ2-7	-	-	CASSSASYEQYF	TGTGCCAGCAGCTCGGCCTCCTACGAGCAGTACTTC
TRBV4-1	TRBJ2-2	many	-	CASSRGLSELFF	TGCGCCAGCAGCCGGGGCCTTTCGGAGCTGTTTTTT
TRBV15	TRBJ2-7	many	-	CATSSERENHYEQYF	TGTGCCACCAGCAGTGAGAGGGAGAATCACTACGAGCAGTACTTC
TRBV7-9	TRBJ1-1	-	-	CASSSLLEAFF	TGTGCCAGCAGCTCCCTCCTTGAAGCTTTCTTT
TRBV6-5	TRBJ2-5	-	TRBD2	CASSFSPSGTSGGETQYF	TGTGCCAGCAGTTTTTCGCCTTCCGGGACTAGCGGCGGGGAGACCCAGTACTTC
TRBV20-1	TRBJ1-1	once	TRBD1	CSARDLVRDRDHPSKTPEAFF	TGCAGTGCTAGAGATCTGGTCAGGGACAGAGATCATCCATCCAAAACCCCTGAAGCTTTCTTT
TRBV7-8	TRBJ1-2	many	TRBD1	CASSLGTGGGPNYGYTF	TGTGCCAGCAGCTTAGGTACCGGAGGGGGCCCTAACTATGGCTACACCTTC
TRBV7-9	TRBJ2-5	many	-	CASRATIGETQYF	TGTGCCAGCAGGGCGACCATTGGGGAGACCCAGTACTTC
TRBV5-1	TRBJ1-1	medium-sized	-	CASSLARGHTEAFF	TGCGCCAGCAGCTTGGCCCGGGGCCACACTGAAGCTTTCTTT
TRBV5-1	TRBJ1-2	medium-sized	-	CASSPERANYGYTF	TGCGCCAGCAGCCCGGAGAGGGCGAACTATGGCTACACCTTC
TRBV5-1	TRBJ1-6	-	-	CASSTTPGVRSPLHF	TGCGCCAGCAGCACCACGCCGGGGGTGCGTTCACCCCTCCACTTT